The clone carrying this T cell receptor beta chain was counted between two and nine times. At one end the junction does not follow the germline gene, possibly because of a read error. The sample belongs to a study of T cells in Graves' hyperthyroidism and ophthalmopathy. Germline V gene sequence: CDR1 SNHLY, CDR2 FYNNEI. The CDR3 is made up of 13 amino acids. RNA transcripts were the template for amplifying TCR beta CDR3 regions. A set of HTBI primers served as the primers for a first-round RT-PCR of the TCR CDR3. TCRdb redid the calling of the multiplex PCR reads with MiXCR, one entry per CDR3 protein. Altogether under 400,000 distinct CDR3 sequences are present, about 20% being singletons, with the ten largest covering under 55%.

The clonotype was recovered from a woman between 45 and 65 years old with Graves' hyperthyroidism. Sequenced material: blood. The V and J genes are TRBV2 and TRBJ2-1, with 12 bases lining up with TRBD2. For the CDR3, the DNA is TGTGCCAGCAGCCCTGGACTAGCGGGACAGAATGTCTTC. Translating it yields CASSPGLAGQNVF.